This is a list of T cell receptor beta chains from one sample in a study of T cells after yellow fever vaccination. From the 5' RACE reads, TCRdb called clonotypes with MiXCR, one entry per CDR3 protein. The sample records approximately 300,000 distinct CDR3 sequences, roughly 10% being singletons. This sample comprised CD4+ T cells sorted from PBMCs, obtained 45 days after the yellow fever booster vaccination. These TCRs come from a man aged 18 to 30 who received the YFV17D yellow fever vaccine. Both conserved end residues are part of each CDR3. Some rows have no size entry. The others give once, few or many, or a class for an expanded clone.

TRBJ1-1 | few | TRBV19 | CASSISPISNTEAFF
TRBJ1-1 | . | TRBV4-3 | CASSQSNRGNTEAFF
TRBJ2-3 | . | TRBV5-1 | CASSLGESADTQYF
TRBJ2-5 | . | TRBV20-1 | CSAREANLQETQYF
TRBJ1-6 | few | TRBV4-3 | CASSQGAGQGGSPLHF
TRBJ2-7 | many | TRBV6-5 | CASSYGTPLGEQYF
TRBJ2-3 | few | TRBV6-1 | CASSESGLGEDTQYF
TRBJ2-1 | . | TRBV7-3 | CASSPSQQGINEQFF
TRBJ1-1 | . | TRBV5-4 | CASRDRVGNTEAFF
TRBJ2-3 | . | TRBV11-2 | CASSFGTGVADTQYF
TRBJ2-1 | many | TRBV23-1 | CASSQSPPRTASGNEQFF
TRBJ1-5 | . | TRBV19 | CASSPPQGAAQPQHF
TRBJ2-2 | few | TRBV4-2 | CASSPGRGDTGELFF
TRBJ2-3 | . | TRBV7-8 | CASSYSGWNKGDTQYF
TRBJ1-1 | . | TRBV29-1 | CSVNDQWGAGDTEAFF
TRBJ2-6 | . | TRBV7-2 | CASSPYGGGTGANVLTF
TRBJ2-5 | few | TRBV20-1 | CSTGRPQETQYF
TRBJ1-3 | few | TRBV5-1 | CASSELPSSGNTIYF
TRBJ2-2 | . | TRBV18 | CASSRPDSHTGELFF
TRBJ1-2 | few | TRBV27 | CASSLLGRGFGGYTF
TRBJ1-1 | . | TRBV6-5 | CASSSSWVSNTEAFF
TRBJ2-7 | few | TRBV7-2 | CASSLLLNSLEQYF
TRBJ2-3 | . | TRBV7-6 | CASSVGGSGHVDTQYF
TRBJ2-2 | many | TRBV4-3 | CASSQDVLDTGELFF
TRBJ2-1 | . | TRBV20-1 | CSAREPSGVDNEQFF
TRBJ2-3 | many | TRBV24-1 | CATSDGGGPDTQYF
TRBJ2-3 | . | TRBV28 | CAWRGGDTQYF
TRBJ2-5 | few | TRBV3-1 | CASSRTSGGGITQETQYF
TRBJ1-6 | many | TRBV3-1 | CASSQDREEISYNSPLHF
TRBJ2-5 | many | TRBV7-6 | CASSSLSGRTQYF
TRBJ2-1 | few | TRBV3-1 | CASSRGGQDNEQFF
TRBJ1-4 | few | TRBV2 | CASSEQGVREKLFF
TRBJ1-1 | . | TRBV20-1 | CSARVSSGDEAFF
TRBJ2-3 | . | TRBV19 | CASSMRGIADTQYF
TRBJ2-5 | few | TRBV7-2 | CASSLAEGLKTQYF
TRBJ1-1 | . | TRBV7-2 | CASSLLIRPLDF
TRBJ2-2 | many | TRBV7-3 | CASSLMGSPGELFF
TRBJ1-1 | many | TRBV20-1 | CSVRDRVTEAFF
TRBJ2-3 | few | TRBV5-1 | CASSLRPGSTDTQYF
TRBJ1-2 | few | TRBV20-1 | CSAAGTAGGYTF
TRBJ2-3 | few | TRBV10-1 | CASSVRSGTDTQYF
TRBJ2-3 | . | TRBV4-2 | CASSQAQGPYHTQYF
TRBJ1-1 | . | TRBV3-1 | CASRGPGVDTEAFF
TRBJ1-4 | . | TRBV5-1 | CASSYGTSNEKLFF
TRBJ2-6 | . | TRBV10-3 | CAISEGGGSSGANVLTF
TRBJ2-5 | . | TRBV5-6 | CASSLLALRGETQYF
TRBJ2-7 | many | TRBV27 | CASSNNYEQYF
TRBJ1-2 | . | TRBV4-3 | CASSQDLRQDYGYTF
TRBJ1-4 | . | TRBV5-1 | CASSPGGTGLFEKLFF
TRBJ2-1 | . | TRBV4-3 | CASSPRRTSGDEQFF
TRBJ2-1 | few | TRBV9 | CASSVDGTGYNEQFF
TRBJ2-5 | few | TRBV11-1 | CASSPDRGRGLETQYF